Shown below are 13 T cell receptor beta chains from a single sample sequenced in a study of cytomegalovirus exposure and HLA in healthy donors. The PCR had 60 Vbeta and 13 Jbeta primers. Repertoires were generated with immunoSEQ multiplex PCR, while TCRdb's copy carries only in-frame clones and drops some. Found here are about 92,000 clones, 80% of them singletons; the top ten hold 2% to 2.5%. Sequenced material: PBMCs. The receptors derive from a man younger than 35 in good health and CMV-seronegative.

Regarding this clone: The junction differs from germline at one of its ends, possibly a read error. The V gene is TRBV7-9, the J gene TRBJ1-1; 7 nucleotides align to TRBD1. The CDR3 runs 15 residues. CDR1 is SEHNR, CDR2 FQNEAQ, per germline (reference sequence). The CDR3 is CSSSLYGTDHTEAFF. The CDR3 nucleotides are TGTTCCAGCAGCTTATACGGGACAGATCACACTGAAGCTTTCTTT. Full variable domain (remainder filled in from reference TRBV7-9 and TRBJ1-1): DTGVSQNPRHKITKRGQNVTFRCDPISEHNRLYWYRQTLGQGPEFLTYFQNEAQLEKSRLLSDRFSAERPKGSFSTLEIQRTEQGDSAMYLCSSSLYGTDHTEAFFGQGTRLTVV.

The rearrangement joins TRBV4-2 to TRBJ2-3; no clear D gene. Per germline, CDR1 LGHNA and CDR2 YNFKEQ. The CDR3 contains 12 residues. Trimming took off 8 bases at V and 6 bases at J, with 12 bases between the two ends. For the CDR3, the DNA is TGTGCCAGCTCACTACTCCGTGATACGCAGTATTTT. Protein: CASSLLRDTQYF.

The V and J genes are TRBV5-1 and TRBJ1-6; 9 nucleotides line up with TRBD1. Germline assignment: CDR1 SGHRS and CDR2 YFSETQ. CDR3 length: 15 amino acids. After removal of 4 bases from V and 10 bases from J, the junction contained 9 bases not matched to a gene. The CDR3 nucleotides are TGCGCCAGCAGCCCTCAACAGGGGGCAAGGTCACCCCTCCACTTT. Translating it yields CASSPQQGARSPLHF.

This clone showed up just once. The chain combines TRBV6-5 with TRBJ2-7; TRBD1 matches at 9 bases. V lost 4 bases, J lost 3 bases, and 10 bases stayed unmatched. CDR1 and CDR2 from the germline V gene are MNHEY and SVGAGI. CDR3 length: 16 residues. CDR3 bases: TGTGCCAGCAGTTCCCTCAAGACAGGGGGATTCTACGAGCAGTACTTC. Translation gives CASSSLKTGGFYEQYF.

A remark on this clone: Other DNA sequences in this specimen translate into the identical CDR3. The V and J genes are TRBV7-8 and TRBJ1-1; 7 bases map to TRBD1. The CDR3 sequence is 17 residues long. CDR1 SGHVS and CDR2 FQNEAQ come from the germline V gene. After removal of 4 bases from V and 1 base from J, the junction contained 12 bases not matched to a gene. This CDR3 is CASSSGQSLPWNTEAFF. In nucleotides, the CDR3 is TGTGCCAGCAGCTCGGGACAGTCGCTTCCGTGGAACACTGAAGCTTTCTTT.

This clone was detected a few times. The V and J genes are TRBV6-4 and TRBJ2-6; 7 positions agree with TRBD1. V was clipped by 6 bases and J by 1 base; unmatched bases: 6. This CDR3 is 16 amino acids long. Germline V gene lookup returns CDR1 MRHNA and CDR2 SNTAGT. CDR3 nucleotide sequence: TGTGCCAGCAGCGGGACAGCAGAATCTGGGGCCAACGTCCTGACTTTC. It specifies CASSGTAESGANVLTF.

V and J are TRBV4-2 and TRBJ1-2, with D perhaps matching TRBD1 (6 bases). From germline, CDR1 is LGHNA and CDR2 YNFKEQ. The CDR3 is 16 residues long. Trimming took 1 base from V and 8 from J, leaving 20 bases between them. CDR3 residues: CASSQVGGRGNYGYTF. The CDR3 nucleotides read TGTGCCAGCAGCCAAGTCGGAGGCAGGGGAAATTACGGCTACACCTTC.

The rearrangement uses TRBV2 and TRBJ2-2; D might be TRBD1 (6 bases). Germline V gene sequence: CDR1 SNHLY, CDR2 FYNNEI. The V and J ends lost 6 bases and 0 bases respectively, with 17 bases between them. CDR3 length equals 17 residues. DNA for the CDR3: TGTGCCAGCAGCGCTCCGACAGGCGTCACGAACACCGGGGAGCTGTTTTTT. Its protein product is CASSAPTGVTNTGELFF.

The chain has TRBV25-1 and TRBJ1-1; D perhaps matches TRBD1 (6 bases). With 3 bases removed from V and 4 bases from J, the gap between germline ends came to 15 bases. Germline V lookup: CDR1 MGHDK, CDR2 SYGVNS. CDR3 length equals 15 residues. CDR3 sequence (DNA): TGTGCCAGCAGTGATCCACGCCAAGGGGGCACTGAAGCTTTCTTT. This encodes CASSDPRQGGTEAFF.

For the CDR3, the DNA is TGTGCCAGCAGCGCCGACGGAGTTACTGAAGCTTTCTTT. Its protein product is CASSADGVTEAFF. This chain joins TRBV2 and TRBJ1-1; no clear D gene. The CDR3 runs 13 residues. Trimming took 6 bases from V and 5 from J, leaving 13 bases between them. Looked up from germline, CDR1 is SNHLY and CDR2 is FYNNEI.

The chain employs TRBV18 and TRBJ2-2; 7 bases align to TRBD1. J lost 4 bases, V lost 5 bases, and 16 bases had no gene match. The CDR3 loop spans 18 amino acids. CDR1 and CDR2 (germline): KGHSH, LQKENI. The CDR3 reads CASSEQGQRLHPTGELFF. The CDR3 bases are TGTGCCAGCTCAGAACAGGGACAGCGTCTTCATCCCACCGGGGAGCTGTTTTTT.

The gene calls are TRBV6-5 and TRBJ2-1, with D possibly matching TRBD1 (6 bases). The CDR3 covers 15 residues. Germline CDR1 and CDR2: MNHEY and SVGAGI. V was clipped by 5 bases and J by 4 bases, with 15 bases between them. The CDR3 is CASSPTGQGYNEQFF. The CDR3 nucleotides are TGTGCCAGCAGTCCTACGGGACAAGGATACAATGAGCAGTTCTTC.

This chain joins TRBV4-1 and TRBJ2-3; 9 nucleotides agree with TRBD1. The J segment lost 7 bases and the V segment lost 2 bases, leaving 13 bases of the junction unmatched. CDR3 length: 17 residues. Germline V gene lookup returns CDR1 MGHRA and CDR2 YSYEKL. As DNA, the CDR3 is TGCGCCAGCAGCCAACCCAGTCCCTGGGACAGGGACTATACGCAGTATTTT. It is translated as CASSQPSPWDRDYTQYF.